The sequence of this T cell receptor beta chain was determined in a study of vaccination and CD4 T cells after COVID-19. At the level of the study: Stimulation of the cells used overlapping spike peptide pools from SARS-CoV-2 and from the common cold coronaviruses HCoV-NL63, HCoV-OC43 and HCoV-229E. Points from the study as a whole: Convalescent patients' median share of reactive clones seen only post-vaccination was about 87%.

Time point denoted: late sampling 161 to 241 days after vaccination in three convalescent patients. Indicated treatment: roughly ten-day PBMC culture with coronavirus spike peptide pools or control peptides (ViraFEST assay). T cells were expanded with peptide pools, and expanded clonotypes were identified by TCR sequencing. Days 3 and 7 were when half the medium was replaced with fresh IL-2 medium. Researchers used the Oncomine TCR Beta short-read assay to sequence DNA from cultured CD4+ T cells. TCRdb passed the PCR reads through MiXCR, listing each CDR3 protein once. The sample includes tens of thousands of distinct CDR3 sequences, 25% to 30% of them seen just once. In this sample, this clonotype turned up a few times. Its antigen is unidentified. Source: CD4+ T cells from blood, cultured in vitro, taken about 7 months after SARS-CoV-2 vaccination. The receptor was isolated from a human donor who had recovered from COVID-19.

CDR3 nucleotide sequence: TGCAGTGCTACGGGACTAGCGGGAGGGCCCCAGGAGACCCAGTACTTC. It specifies CSATGLAGGPQETQYF. V usage is TRBV20-1 and J usage is TRBJ2-5, with 16 bases fitting TRBD2. Germline CDR1 and CDR2: DFQATT and SNEGSKA (reference sequence). This CDR3 is built from 16 residues. Germline trimming cut 4 bases from V and 5 bases from J; bases unmatched to any gene: 7.